These 8 T cell receptor beta chains were all obtained from the same sample, sequenced in a study of T cell responses to AZD1222 COVID-19 vaccine. Repertoires were generated with immunoSEQ multiplex PCR, while TCRdb's copy carries only in-frame clones and drops some. The data hold about 120,000 clones, with roughly nine tenths observed a single time. The input for sequencing was peripheral blood, taken on day 0 of AZD1222 vaccination. These receptors all come from an adult in good health.

The table lists this clone with a count of one. The CDR3 region has the DNA TGTGCCAGCAGAAACAACCAGGGTCAGTTCAATGATGAGCAGTTCTTC. This codes for CASRNNQGQFNDEQFF. The V and J genes are TRBV28 and TRBJ2-1, with D possibly being TRBD1 (5 bases). The germline gives CDR1 MDHEN, CDR2 SYDVKM. Trimming shortened V by 6 bases and J by 8 bases, and 23 bases separated the two germline ends. CDR3 size: 16 residues.

V gene TRBV3-1 (or the pseudogene TRBV3-2) combines with J gene TRBJ2-7; D is tentatively TRBD1 or TRBD2 (5 bases each). CDR1 is LGHDT, CDR2 YNNKEL, per germline (reference sequence). The CDR3 is 14 amino acids. The V end was cut by 7 bases, the J end by 3 bases, with 16 bases between. The CDR3 nucleotides read TGTGCCAGCACCCCCCGGGACGGACTCTACGAGCAGTACTTC. It codes for CASTPRDGLYEQYF.

The chain combines TRBV5-6 with TRBJ2-7; TRBD2 is a possible D gene (5 bases). CDR1 is SGHDT, CDR2 YYEEEE, per germline. This CDR3 contains 14 residues. The V end was cut by 6 bases, the J end by 5 bases, with 18 bases between. The CDR3: CASTAGVGYHEQYF. In DNA, the CDR3 is TGTGCCAGCACCGCCGGGGTAGGTTATCACGAGCAGTACTTC. Complete variable domain (other parts from reference TRBV5-6 and TRBJ2-7): DAGVTQSPTHLIKTRGQQVTLRCSPKSGHDTVSWYQQALGQGPQFIFQYYEEEERQRGNFPDRFSGHQFPNYSSELNVNALLLGDSALYLCASTAGVGYHEQYFGPGTRLTVT.

CDR3 in amino acids: CASVAANYGYTF. The CDR3 DNA follows: TGTGCCAGCGTGGCAGCTAACTATGGCTACACCTTC. This chain links TRBV6-5 with TRBJ1-2; D is ambiguous. CDR1 MNHEY and CDR2 SVGAGI come from the germline V gene. V gave up 8 bases and J gave up 0 bases, with 7 bases separating them. The CDR3 covers 12 residues.

This chain links TRBV7-6 with TRBJ2-6, with D possibly TRBD1 on 6 matching bases. This CDR3 is built from 20 residues. The germline gives CDR1 SGHVS, CDR2 FNYEAQ. The V end was cut by 5 bases, the J end by 1 base, with 24 bases between. CDR3 DNA: TGTGCCAGCAGCACCGTTACAGGGAAAGTTTTGAATTCTGGGGCCAACGTCCTGACTTTC. It codes for CASSTVTGKVLNSGANVLTF. The variable domain in full, completed from reference TRBV7-6 and TRBJ2-6, reads GAGVSQSPRYKVTKRGQDVALRCDPISGHVSLYWYRQALGQGPEFLTYFNYEAQQDKSGLPNDRFSAERPEGSISTLTIQRTEQRDSAMYRCASSTVTGKVLNSGANVLTFGAGSRLTVL.

J is TRBJ2-3 and V is TRBV6-5; tentative D call: TRBD2 (5 bases). CDR1 is MNHEY, CDR2 SVGAGI, per germline. The CDR3 runs 14 residues. V lost 6 bases, J lost 2 bases, and 12 bases lay in between. CDR3 protein: CASSLRDDTDTQYF. CDR3 nucleotides: TGTGCCAGCAGCCTCCGGGATGACACAGATACGCAGTATTTT.

The chain is built from TRBV24-1 and TRBJ2-1; D ambiguous. CDR3 length equals 13 residues. Germline CDR1 and CDR2: KGHDR and SFDVKD. Trimming left V 0 bases short and J 9 bases short, with 8 bases between. CDR3 sequence: CATSDLTRAEQFF. CDR3 coding DNA: TGTGCCACCAGTGATTTGACTCGGGCTGAGCAGTTCTTC.

The chain employs TRBV5-5 and TRBJ2-7, with no clear D. The V end lost 0 bases, the J end lost 3 bases, and 10 bases lay between the germline ends. CDR3 size: 14 residues. The germline gives CDR1 SGHKS, CDR2 YYEKEE (reference sequence). CDR3 residues: CASSLGLDGYEQYF. The CDR3 nucleotides read TGTGCCAGCAGCTTGGGCCTAGACGGCTACGAGCAGTACTTC.